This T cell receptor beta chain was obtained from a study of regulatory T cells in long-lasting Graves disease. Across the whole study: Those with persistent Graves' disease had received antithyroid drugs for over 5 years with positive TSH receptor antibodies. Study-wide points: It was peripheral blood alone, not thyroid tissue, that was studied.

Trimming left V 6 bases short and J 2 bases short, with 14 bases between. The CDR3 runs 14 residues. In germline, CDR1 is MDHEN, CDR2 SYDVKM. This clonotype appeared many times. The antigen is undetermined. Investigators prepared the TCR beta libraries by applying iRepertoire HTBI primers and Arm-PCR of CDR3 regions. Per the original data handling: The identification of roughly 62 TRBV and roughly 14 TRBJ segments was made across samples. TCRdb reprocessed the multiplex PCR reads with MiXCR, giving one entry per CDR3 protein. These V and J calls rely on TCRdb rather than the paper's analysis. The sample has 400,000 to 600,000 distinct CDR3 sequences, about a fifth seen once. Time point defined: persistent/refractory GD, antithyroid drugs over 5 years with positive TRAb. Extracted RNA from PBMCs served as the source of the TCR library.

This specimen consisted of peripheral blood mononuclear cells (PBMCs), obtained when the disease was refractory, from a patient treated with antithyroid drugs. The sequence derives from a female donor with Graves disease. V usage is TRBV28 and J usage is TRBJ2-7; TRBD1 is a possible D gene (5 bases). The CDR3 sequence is CASSQLDTAYEQYF. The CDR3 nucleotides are TGTGCCAGCAGCCAATTGGACACCGCCTACGAGCAGTACTTC. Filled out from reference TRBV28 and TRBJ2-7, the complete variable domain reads DVKVTQSSRYLVKRTGEKVFLECVQDMDHENMFWYRQDPGLGLRLIYFSYDVKMKEKGDIPEGYSVSREKKERFSLILESASTNQTSMYLCASSQLDTAYEQYFGPGTRLTVT.